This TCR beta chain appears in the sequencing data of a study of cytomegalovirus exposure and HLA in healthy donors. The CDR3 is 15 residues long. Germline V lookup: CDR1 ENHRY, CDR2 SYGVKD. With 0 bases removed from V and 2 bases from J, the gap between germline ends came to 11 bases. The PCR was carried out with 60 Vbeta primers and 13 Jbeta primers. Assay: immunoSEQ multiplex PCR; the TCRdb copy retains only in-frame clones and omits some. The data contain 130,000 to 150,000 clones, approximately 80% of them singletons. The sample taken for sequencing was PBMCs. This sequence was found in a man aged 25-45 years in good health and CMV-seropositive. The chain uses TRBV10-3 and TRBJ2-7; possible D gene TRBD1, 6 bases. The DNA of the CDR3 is TGTGCCATCAGTGAGTCTGGCAGGGGCGCCTACGAGCAGTACTTC. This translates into CAISESGRGAYEQYF.